This T cell receptor (beta chain) appears in the sequencing data of a study of shared clonotypes between healthy human individuals. Study information: The cohort had a couple of women and three men, ages 18 to 49.

This clone was seen repeatedly, ten times or more. Splitting of each subset's genomic DNA was done evenly across several immunoSEQ plates. DNA input for the unsorted PBMC replicate PCRs was roughly 290 ng, 25,000 to 30,000 T cell genomes. In the original processing: Junction-only sequences without quality scores were provided by ImmunoSEQ, so filtering was different. Here immunoSEQ multiplex PCR was the method, and the copy in TCRdb shows in-frame clones only, minus some. V, J and clone size are taken as reported in that table, and D and trimming were inferred from the DNA itself. The repertoire consists of around 430,000 clones, with 70% to 80% occurring once and the leading ten covering about 13%. Germline V CDR1 and CDR2: SGHAT, FQNNGV. The CDR3 loop spans 12 amino acids. The ends were cut back, 5 bases at V and 5 bases at J, with 10 bases in the middle.

This TCR derives from a woman aged 40 to 49 in good health. Some clones in this sample may be carry-over from other donors' samples. The rearrangement links TRBV11-2 to TRBJ2-7; D unresolved. The material sequenced was PBMCs. The CDR3 reads CASSPQMNEQYF. In nucleotides, the CDR3 is TGTGCCAGCAGCCCCCAAATGAACGAGCAGTACTTC.